Below are 2 T cell receptor beta chains sequenced from a single sample in a study of T cell repertoires in cytomegalovirus infection (dated by TCRdb to the late 2010s). The reads were generated on an Illumina HiSeq 1500. TCRdb ran its own pipeline on the public reads, namely fastp trimming at Q25 and MiXCR clone calling, and kept in-frame beta chains. Identical CDR3 proteins give one entry, which carries the most common genes and DNA. The sample data list 700,000 to 950,000 distinct CDR3 sequences, and 30% to 35% of these were observed just once. The ten largest clones represent roughly an eighth of the sample. Antigens of these TCRs are unknown. The intended sense of this specimen's treatment or condition label: in vitro stimulation with specific CMV peptide epitopes to enrich CMV-specific T cells. Sample: cultured CD8+ T cells from PBMCs, taken from culture after CMV antigen stimulation. The receptor source for this set is a human donor in good health (CMV status not recorded). Some clones in this sample may be carry-over from other donors' samples.

This clonotype is categorized as medium-sized. The rearrangement joins TRBV7-8 to TRBJ1-1; a possible D gene is TRBD1 (5 bases). V dropped 9 bases and J dropped 2 bases, with 10 bases sitting between them. This CDR3 contains 12 residues. CDR1 and CDR2 (germline): SGHVS, FQNEAQ. The CDR3 here is CASRGGNTEAFF. DNA of the CDR3: TGTGCCAGTCGGGGGGGTAACACTGAAGCTTTCTTT.

V gene TRBV19 combines with J gene TRBJ2-5; TRBD2 aligns across 9 bases. The CDR3 has 15 amino acids. Germline V gene sequence: CDR1 LNHDA, CDR2 SQIVND (reference sequence). Unmatched junction bases numbered 6, after V lost 5 bases and J lost 2 bases. Written as DNA, the CDR3 is TGTGCCAGTAGTCCCGGGACTAGCACTCAAGAGACCCAGTACTTC. Its protein product is CASSPGTSTQETQYF.